The 6 T cell receptor beta chains below were found in one sample sequenced in a study of blood T cell repertoires in COVID-19. TCRdb's copy holds only in-frame clones and misses some; the assay was immunoSEQ multiplex PCR. The profile shows roughly 200,000 clones, roughly 84% of them singletons. Material: peripheral blood. Every receptor here comes from a person aged 70 to 79 with COVID-19, enrolled during active disease.

This clone was recorded only once. V and J are TRBV30 and TRBJ1-2, with no clear D. With 4 bases removed from V and 2 bases from J, the gap between germline ends came to 11 bases. The CDR3 extends over 13 amino acids. Germline lookup yields CDR1 GTSNPN and CDR2 SVGIG (reference sequence). The DNA for the CDR3 is TGTGCCTGGATTGACAAGCTCAACTATGGCTACACCTTC. As protein: CAWIDKLNYGYTF.

V usage is TRBV6-5 and J usage is TRBJ1-6; D gene uncertain. CDR1 is MNHEY, CDR2 SVGAGI, per germline. The ends were cut back, 2 bases at V and 7 bases at J, with 15 bases in the middle. The CDR3 is 16 amino acids. CDR3 nucleotides: TGTGCCAGCAGTTACACCTCCGGGAGTAAGAATTCACCCCTCCACTTT. It translates to CASSYTSGSKNSPLHF.

This rearrangement joins TRBV2 to TRBJ2-7; a possible D gene is TRBD1 (5 bases). In germline, CDR1 is SNHLY, CDR2 FYNNEI. V dropped 3 bases and J dropped 0 bases, with 9 bases sitting between them. The CDR3 spans 14 residues. CDR3 DNA: TGTGCCAGCAGTGACGCAGGGAACTCCTACGAGCAGTACTTC. It yields the protein CASSDAGNSYEQYF.

This clone was picked up one time. This chain joins TRBV27 and TRBJ2-1, with 11 positions matching TRBD2. The germline V gene encodes CDR1 MNHEY and CDR2 SMNVEV (reference sequence). Unmatched junction bases numbered 18, after V lost 2 bases and J lost 15 bases. This CDR3 has 17 residues. The CDR3 reads CASSLQALAGGVVSAFF. DNA of the CDR3: TGTGCCAGCAGTTTACAAGCCTTAGCGGGGGGGGTTGTCTCAGCGTTCTTC.

The gene calls are TRBV19 and TRBJ2-5; 15 bases align to TRBD2. With 6 bases clipped from V and 5 bases from J, the junction kept 10 bases outside the gene matches. Germline V gives CDR1 LNHDA, CDR2 SQIVND (reference sequence). This CDR3 spans 17 amino acids. The CDR3 sequence: CASRLPGLAGGEETQYF. CDR3 coding DNA: TGTGCCAGTAGATTACCGGGACTAGCGGGAGGTGAGGAGACCCAGTACTTC.

The J gene is TRBJ1-6, the V gene TRBV19; D may be TRBD1 (5 bases). This CDR3 comprises 17 residues. The germline V gene has CDR1 LNHDA and CDR2 SQIVND (reference sequence). Trimming took 7 bases from V and 1 from J, leaving 17 bases between them. The CDR3 coding sequence is TGTGCCAGTACTACCCGGCGGGGACGGTCCTATAATTCACCCCTCCACTTT. Amino acids: CASTTRRGRSYNSPLHF.